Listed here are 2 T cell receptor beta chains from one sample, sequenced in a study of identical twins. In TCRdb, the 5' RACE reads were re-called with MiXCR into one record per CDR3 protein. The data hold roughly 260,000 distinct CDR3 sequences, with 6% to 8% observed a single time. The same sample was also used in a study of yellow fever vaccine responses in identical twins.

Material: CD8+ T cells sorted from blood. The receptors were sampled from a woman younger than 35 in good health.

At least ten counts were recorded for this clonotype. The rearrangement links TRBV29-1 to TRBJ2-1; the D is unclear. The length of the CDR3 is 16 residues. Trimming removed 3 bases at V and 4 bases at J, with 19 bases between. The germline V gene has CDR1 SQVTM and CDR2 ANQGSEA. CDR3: CSVELIWQEPYNEQFF. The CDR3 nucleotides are TGCAGCGTTGAGCTAATCTGGCAGGAGCCTTACAATGAGCAGTTCTTC.

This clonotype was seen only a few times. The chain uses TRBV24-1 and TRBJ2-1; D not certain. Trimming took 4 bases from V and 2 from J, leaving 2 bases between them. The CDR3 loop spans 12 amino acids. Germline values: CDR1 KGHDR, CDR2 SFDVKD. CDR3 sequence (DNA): TGTGCCACCAGTGACCCCTACAATGAGCAGTTCTTC. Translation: CATSDPYNEQFF.